Listed below are T cell receptor beta chains from one sample, sequenced in a study of blood T cell repertoires in COVID-19. Clones were read by immunoSEQ multiplex PCR, and TCRdb kept only the in-frame ones, dropping some. The table shows about 75,000 clones, with more than 65% occurring only once. The specimen was peripheral blood. Receptor source: a woman in her 50s with acute or convalescent COVID-19. Both conserved end residues are part of each CDR3. The D gene is left open where the match is weak. Clone size is stated in some rows and not others, as once, few, many or a class when expanded.

D gene | clone size | J gene | V gene | CDR3 DNA | CDR3 protein
TRBD1 | . | TRBJ2-2 | TRBV19 | TGTGCCAGTAACCAATTAAGAACGGGACAGGGGGCCGGGGAGCTGTTTTTT | CASNQLRTGQGAGELFF
TRBD2 | . | TRBJ2-1 | TRBV19 | TGTGCCACCTCTAGCGGGAGGATCAACAATGAGCAGTTCTTC | CATSSGRINNEQFF
TRBD2 | . | TRBJ2-1 | TRBV3-1/TRBV3-2 | TGTGCCAGCAGCCAACGGCGGGAGGGGGGGCAGTTCTTC | CASSQRREGGQFF
. | . | TRBJ1-5 | TRBV6-6 | TGTGCCAGCAGTCAATCGGACAGCCGGGAGGGCAATCAGCCCCAGCATTTT | CASSQSDSREGNQPQHF
. | . | TRBJ1-6 | TRBV2 | TGTGCCAGCAGTTCCGAGGGTAGTGCTAATTCACCCCTCCACTTT | CASSSEGSANSPLHF
. | . | TRBJ2-3 | TRBV9 | TGTGCCAGCAGCCTAGGAGTGGCGGGGAGCACAGATACGCAGTATTTT | CASSLGVAGSTDTQYF
TRBD1 | . | TRBJ2-7 | TRBV11-3 | TGTGCCAGCAGCTCTGGGGGACAGGGCCTGGCACGGGGGGAGCAGTACTTC | CASSSGGQGLARGEQYF
. | . | TRBJ1-5 | TRBV30 | TGTGCCTGGAGTGATATGAATCAGCCCCAGCATTTT | CAWSDMNQPQHF
. | . | TRBJ2-5 | TRBV4-1 | TGCGCCAGCAGCCAAGATCTTGGGGGGTTGCAAGAGACCCAGTACTTC | CASSQDLGGLQETQYF
. | . | TRBJ2-7 | TRBV24-1 | TGTGCCACCAGTGATGGCCGGGAGCCCTACGAGCAGTACTTC | CATSDGREPYEQYF
. | . | TRBJ1-1 | TRBV5-1 | TGCGCCAGCAGCTTGGCCTCGGGGTACACTGAAGCTTTCTTT | CASSLASGYTEAFF
TRBD2 | few | TRBJ2-7 | TRBV4-3 | TGCGCCAGCAGCCAAGAGCTAGCGGAGACCTACGAGCAGTACTTC | CASSQELAETYEQYF
. | . | TRBJ1-2 | TRBV5-1 | TGCGCCAGCAGAATACCCTCGCGTGGCTACACCTTC | CASRIPSRGYTF
TRBD1 | . | TRBJ1-4 | TRBV9 | TGTGCCAGCAGCCCCGAGACAGGGGGCTTTGAAAAACTGTTTTTT | CASSPETGGFEKLFF
. | . | TRBJ2-5 | TRBV11-3 | TGTGCCAGCAGCCTGACAGGAAGTTCAGTGACCCAGTACTTC | CASSLTGSSVTQYF
TRBD2 | . | TRBJ2-1 | TRBV7-9 | TGTGCCAGCAGCTTAGCTAGCGGGATGTGGGAGCAGTTCTTC | CASSLASGMWEQFF
TRBD1 | once | TRBJ2-7 | TRBV18 | TGTGCCAGCTCACCGGGACAGCCCTACGAGCAGTACTTC | CASSPGQPYEQYF
. | . | TRBJ2-1 | TRBV19 | TGTGCCAGTAGTATAGCCTCAATAGCGGCTACCACCTACAATGAGCAGTTCTTC | CASSIASIAATTYNEQFF
TRBD1 | . | TRBJ2-7 | TRBV7-7 | TGTGCCAGCAGCTTAGGGTCTCGTGGGACAGGGTTCAGCGAGCAGTACTTC | CASSLGSRGTGFSEQYF
. | once | TRBJ2-2 | TRBV7-7 | TGTGCTAGCAGCCGACATCAGCGAGGAGCGGCCGGGGAGCTGTTTTTT | CASSRHQRGAAGELFF
. | . | TRBJ1-2 | TRBV4-1 | TGCGCCAGCAGCCAATCGGGGGACTATGGCTACACCTTC | CASSQSGDYGYTF
TRBD2 | . | TRBJ2-2 | TRBV6-5 | TGTGCCAGCATGAGGCGGGGGTGGACCGGGGAGCTGTTTTTT | CASMRRGWTGELFF
TRBD2 | . | TRBJ2-7 | TRBV7-6 | TGTGCCAGCAGCTTAACACTAGCGGAGCTCTCCGAGCAGTACTTC | CASSLTLAELSEQYF
. | . | TRBJ2-7 | TRBV18 | TGTGCCAGCTCACCACCGGGGGGATACGAGCAGTACTTC | CASSPPGGYEQYF
TRBD2 | . | TRBJ2-1 | TRBV4-3 | TGCGCCAGCAGCCAAGTGCTAGCGGGAGGGCCTTCCTACAATGAGCAGTTCTTC | CASSQVLAGGPSYNEQFF
TRBD1 | . | TRBJ1-2 | TRBV7-2 | TGTGCCAGCAGCTACTACCGCGGGACAGCCTATGGCTACACCTTC | CASSYYRGTAYGYTF
. | . | TRBJ2-1 | TRBV7-3 | TGTGCCAGCAGCTTTAGCGACCGAAACAATGAGCAGTTCTTC | CASSFSDRNNEQFF
TRBD1 | . | TRBJ1-2 | TRBV7-3 | TGTGCCAGCAGCTTAGTAGGGCCACAGGGGGCCTATGGCTACACCTTC | CASSLVGPQGAYGYTF
TRBD2 | . | TRBJ2-7 | TRBV7-2 | TGTGCCAGCAGCCCTTTAGCGGGGGGGTCCTACGAGCAGTACTTC | CASSPLAGGSYEQYF
. | . | TRBJ1-3 | TRBV6-1 | TGTGCCAGCAGTGAATTCAGGGGCCCGCGTAACACCATATATTTT | CASSEFRGPRNTIYF
TRBD2 | . | TRBJ2-3 | TRBV3-1/TRBV3-2 | TGTGCCAGCAGCCCAGCCCTTGGACTAGCGGGAGTTACGCAGTATTTT | CASSPALGLAGVTQYF
. | few | TRBJ2-1 | TRBV29-1 | TGCAGCGTCATACAAGAGGACAATGAGCAGTTCTTC | CSVIQEDNEQFF
. | . | TRBJ1-2 | TRBV4-2 | TGTGCCAGCAGCCAAGACGCGGGAGGACCTCATGGCTACACCTTC | CASSQDAGGPHGYTF
. | . | TRBJ2-7 | TRBV7-2 | TGTGCCAGCAGCTTACGAGGACAGGAGCAGTACTTC | CASSLRGQEQYF
TRBD1 | . | TRBJ1-2 | TRBV29-1 | TGCAGCGTTGAAGAGTGGAGGGGGCGAGGTGGCCACACCTTC | CSVEEWRGRGGHTF
. | . | TRBJ2-3 | TRBV11-1 | TGTGCCAGCAGCCTAAATATGGAGGATACGCAGTATTTT | CASSLNMEDTQYF
. | . | TRBJ1-2 | TRBV29-1 | TGCAGCGTAGGTCGGGGGGCGGATGGCTACACCTTC | CSVGRGADGYTF
TRBD1 | many | TRBJ2-6 | TRBV24-1 | TGTGCCACCAGTGGGCACTCCGGACAGGGGTACTCTGGGGCCAACGTCCTGACTTTC | CATSGHSGQGYSGANVLTF
TRBD2 | . | TRBJ2-1 | TRBV27 | TGTGCCAGCAGCCCGGGACTAGCGGGAGTCAATGAGCAGTTCTTC | CASSPGLAGVNEQFF
TRBD2 | . | TRBJ2-7 | TRBV7-2 | TGTGCCAGCAGCTTAGTCCCGACTAGCGGGCCCTACGAGCAGTACTTC | CASSLVPTSGPYEQYF
TRBD2 | . | TRBJ2-1 | TRBV5-1 | TGCGCCAGCAGCTCTAATAGCGGGGGGGCCTACAATGAGCAGTTCTTC | CASSSNSGGAYNEQFF
. | . | TRBJ2-7 | TRBV6-2/TRBV6-3 | TGTGCCAGCAGTTACCCGGAGGAGCAGTACTTC | CASSYPEEQYF
. | . | TRBJ2-5 | TRBV9 | TGTGCCAGCAGCGTAACTGGGGCGGGGGAGACCCAGTACTTC | CASSVTGAGETQYF
TRBD1 | . | TRBJ2-5 | TRBV19 | TGTGCCAGTAGTATAGACCGGACAGGGATCGGGGAGACCCAGTACTTC | CASSIDRTGIGETQYF
. | . | TRBJ1-4 | TRBV29-1 | TGCAGCGTTCAGGCAGCAACTAATGAAAAACTGTTTTTT | CSVQAATNEKLFF
. | . | TRBJ2-7 | TRBV11-2 | TGTGCCAGCAGTCTAAATGGCATAGCGCAGTACTTC | CASSLNGIAQYF